The 31 T cell receptor beta chains listed next were all sequenced from one sample in a study of shared clonotypes between healthy human individuals. Naive CD8 isolation took CD45RO-negative cells positively selected for CCR7 and excluded terminally differentiated effector memory CD45RA+ cells. Profiling relied on immunoSEQ multiplex PCR, and the TCRdb table lists in-frame clones only, not all of them. The sample lists hundreds of thousands of clones; nearly 97% were seen once. Sequencing was done on a sample of naive CD8+ T cells sorted from blood. Every receptor here comes from a woman aged 30 to 39 in good health.

The V and J genes are TRBV7-3 and TRBJ2-3; 11 bases line up with TRBD2. CDR1 is SGHTA, CDR2 FQGTGA, per germline. J gave up 2 bases and V 1 base, and 5 bases lay outside the gene matches. This CDR3 is built from 17 residues. The CDR3 DNA is TGTGCCAGCAGCTTAATGGGACTAGCGGCGAACACAGATACGCAGTATTTT. Translated: CASSLMGLAANTDTQYF.

The V call is TRBV6-6, the J call TRBJ2-7; TRBD2 aligns across 8 bases. V shed 2 bases, J shed 2 bases, and the junction held 8 bases outside the gene matches. The CDR3 is made up of 16 amino acids. Germline-derived CDR1 and CDR2 are MNHNY and SVGAGI (reference sequence). In DNA form, the CDR3 reads TGTGCCAGCAGTTACCGGGGGGGACTACTCCCCTACGAGCAGTACTTC. This gives the protein CASSYRGGLLPYEQYF.

This chain uses TRBV19 with TRBJ2-3, with a weak D call TRBD2 (8 bases). This CDR3 has 15 residues. CDR1 and CDR2 (germline): LNHDA, SQIVND (reference sequence). Trimming cost V 4 bases and J 3 bases, with 14 bases left between them. The CDR3 protein is CASSTLAGQTDTQYF. Written as DNA, the CDR3 is TGTGCCAGTAGTACCTTAGCGGGACAGACAGATACGCAGTATTTT.

In its sample, this clone was seen once. The rearrangement joins TRBV28 to TRBJ2-7; D ambiguous. Germline CDR1 is MDHEN and CDR2 is SYDVKM. V was trimmed by 3 bases and J by 1 base, leaving 19 bases between them. This CDR3 is 17 amino acids long. CDR3 region: CASSFHPGTTPSYEQYF. The CDR3 DNA is TGTGCCAGCAGTTTCCATCCGGGTACTACCCCGTCCTACGAGCAGTACTTC.

This chain uses TRBV27 with TRBJ1-5; D may be TRBD1 (5 bases). Per germline, CDR1 MNHEY and CDR2 SMNVEV (reference sequence). V was clipped by 6 bases and J by 9 bases, with 18 bases between them. CDR3 length: 14 residues. Written as DNA, the CDR3 is TGTGCCAGCAGCCCCGCCCTTCCCGGGGGGCCCCAGCATTTT. This encodes CASSPALPGGPQHF.

The rearrangement joins TRBV11-2 to TRBJ2-7; 11 bases match TRBD2. Trimming cost V 1 base and J 7 bases; bases outside gene matches: 6. The CDR3 length is 15 residues. Germline CDR1 is SGHAT and CDR2 is FQNNGV. The chain's CDR3 is CASSLAPASGREQYF. The CDR3 bases are TGTGCCAGCAGCTTAGCCCCGGCTAGCGGGAGGGAGCAGTACTTC.

For this clone: This specimen includes other DNA sequences encoding the same CDR3. The genes are TRBV11-2 and TRBJ2-7; D is unclear. V was shortened by 3 bases and J by 3 bases, with 9 bases between the two germline ends. The CDR3 runs 13 residues. Germline V gene lookup returns CDR1 SGHAT and CDR2 FQNNGV. The CDR3 sequence: CASSLARNYEQYF. The CDR3 DNA is TGTGCCAGCAGCTTGGCCCGAAACTACGAGCAGTACTTC.

A word on this clone: The same CDR3 arises from other DNA sequences in this sample as well. The V and J genes are TRBV6-5 and TRBJ2-7; D unclear. Germline lookup yields CDR1 MNHEY and CDR2 SVGAGI. The V gene lost 0 bases and the J gene lost 0 bases, with 6 bases spanning the gap. The CDR3 length is 14 residues. CDR3 nucleotides: TGTGCCAGCAGTTACTCTAGCAGCTCCTACGAGCAGTACTTC. It specifies CASSYSSSSYEQYF.

For the CDR3, the DNA is TGTGCCAGCAGTGAATACCCGGGGGACTACGAGCAGTACTTC. Amino acid sequence: CASSEYPGDYEQYF. The chain recombines TRBV6-1 with TRBJ2-7, with D maybe TRBD2 (6 bases). Trimming took 2 bases from V and 3 from J, leaving 11 bases between them. The CDR3 consists of 14 residues. Germline V gene sequence: CDR1 MNHNS, CDR2 SASEGT.

The gene calls are TRBV28 and TRBJ1-1; D unclear. Per germline, CDR1 MDHEN and CDR2 SYDVKM. Between the trimmed V and J ends, which lost 9 bases and 0 bases, there was a span of 20 bases. The CDR3 runs to 16 residues. CDR3 residues: CASKPPDRTVNTEAFF. The CDR3 DNA reads as TGTGCCAGTAAGCCCCCGGACCGGACGGTGAACACTGAAGCTTTCTTT.

This chain joins TRBV28 and TRBJ1-1, with D possibly TRBD1 on 6 matching bases. CDR3 length equals 14 residues. V was trimmed by 4 bases and J by 4 bases, leaving 13 bases between them. Germline values: CDR1 MDHEN, CDR2 SYDVKM. The CDR3 sequence is CASSYRVWGTEAFF. Here the CDR3 DNA reads TGTGCCAGCAGTTACAGGGTTTGGGGCACTGAAGCTTTCTTT.

The table lists this clone with a count of one. The CDR3 coding sequence is TGTGCCAGCAGCTCGGACAGGGTAAGGACAGATACGCAGTATTTT. Translation gives CASSSDRVRTDTQYF. The chain recombines TRBV13 with TRBJ2-3; TRBD1 matches 8 bases. J gave up 3 bases and V 4 bases, and 6 bases lay outside the gene matches. The germline gives CDR1 PRHDT, CDR2 FYEKMQ (reference sequence). CDR3 size: 15 residues.

This clone was detected once. This chain joins TRBV5-6 and TRBJ2-7; D ambiguous. Germline assignment: CDR1 SGHDT and CDR2 YYEEEE. Trimming took 1 base from V and 2 from J, leaving 13 bases between them. CDR3 length equals 15 residues. The CDR3 is CASSLKTRVPYEQYF. The CDR3 DNA sequence: TGTGCCAGCAGCTTGAAAACCCGAGTTCCCTACGAGCAGTACTTC.

CDR3 region: CASSSLLAGGPYEQYF. Here the CDR3 DNA reads TGTGCCAGCAGTTCCCTACTAGCGGGAGGGCCCTACGAGCAGTACTTC. The chain employs TRBV28 and TRBJ2-7, with 13 bases that match TRBD2. In germline, CDR1 is MDHEN, CDR2 SYDVKM. V gave up 4 bases and J gave up 2 bases; unmatched junction bases: 5. The CDR3 runs 16 residues.

The chain is built from TRBV18 and TRBJ2-7, with D perhaps given as TRBD1 or TRBD2 (5 bases each). Germline-derived CDR1 and CDR2 are KGHSH and LQKENI. Trimming left V 6 bases short and J 0 bases short, with 30 bases between. This CDR3 has 20 amino acids. The CDR3 is CASSPSSGYLGADISYEQYF. CDR3 nucleotides: TGTGCCAGCTCTCCCTCGTCAGGGTACCTCGGAGCGGACATCTCCTACGAGCAGTACTTC.

The V and J genes are TRBV7-9 and TRBJ1-3, with 7 bases lining up with TRBD1. V shed 2 bases, J shed 2 bases, and the junction held 3 bases outside the gene matches. CDR3 length: 15 residues. Germline assignment: CDR1 SEHNR and CDR2 FQNEAQ (reference sequence). DNA for the CDR3: TGTGCCAGCAGCTTACTGCAGGGGGCTGGAAACACCATATATTTT. It yields the protein CASSLLQGAGNTIYF.

In the case of this clone: The sample has other DNA sequences that encode this CDR3 too. The gene calls are TRBV5-6 and TRBJ2-7; 9 bases agree with TRBD1. Germline trimming cut 2 bases from V and 3 bases from J; bases unmatched to any gene: 3. Germline-derived CDR1 and CDR2 are SGHDT and YYEEEE. The CDR3 sequence is 14 residues long. CDR3 DNA: TGTGCCAGCAGCTTCGGGACAGGGAGCTACGAGCAGTACTTC. This translates into CASSFGTGSYEQYF.

The chain carries TRBV7-2 and TRBJ1-1, with D perhaps matching TRBD1 (5 bases). Germline CDR1 and CDR2: SGHTA and FQGNSA. The germline V and J ends were trimmed by 5 bases and 0 bases, with 13 bases remaining between them. CDR3 length equals 15 residues. CDR3 sequence reads: CASSPGAYLNTEAFF. CDR3 in DNA: TGTGCCAGCAGCCCCGGGGCCTACCTGAACACTGAAGCTTTCTTT.

With respect to this clone: At one end, the junction sequence differs from germline, possibly due to a read error. J is TRBJ2-1 and V is TRBV10-1, with 7 bases identical to TRBD2. Looked up from germline, CDR1 is WNHNN and CDR2 is SYGVQD (reference sequence). The CDR3 loop spans 17 amino acids. The CDR3 loop reads CASSEGLPGGVYSEQFF. The CDR3 nucleotides read TGCGCCAGCAGTGAGGGCCTCCCGGGGGGTGTGTACAGTGAGCAGTTCTTC.

The chain is built from TRBV7-9 and TRBJ2-5; TRBD1 matches 10 bases. Trimming cost V 7 bases and J 5 bases; bases outside gene matches: 7. The CDR3 covers 14 residues. From germline, CDR1 is SEHNR and CDR2 FQNEAQ (reference sequence). In nucleotides, the CDR3 is TGTGCCAGCATCCCGGGACAGGGGTGGGAGACCCAGTACTTC. It specifies CASIPGQGWETQYF.

The J gene is TRBJ2-1, the V gene TRBV7-9; D gene uncertain. Per germline, CDR1 SEHNR and CDR2 FQNEAQ (reference sequence). The CDR3 length is 10 residues. V was cut by 7 bases and J by 7 bases, with 5 bases left in between. CDR3 region: CASTINEQFF. Written as DNA, the CDR3 is TGTGCCAGCACCATTAATGAGCAGTTCTTC.

Note on this clone: This sample includes further DNA sequences coding for the same CDR3. The chain uses TRBV28 and TRBJ2-7, with TRBD2 matching 9 bases. V was pared by 2 bases and J by 2 bases, with 1 base of the junction left unmatched. The CDR3 has 14 amino acids. CDR1 is MDHEN, CDR2 SYDVKM, per germline. CDR3: CASSLLAGTYEQYF. As DNA, the CDR3 is TGTGCCAGCAGTTTACTAGCGGGAACCTACGAGCAGTACTTC.

The chain recombines TRBV27 with TRBJ1-5; the D is unclear. This CDR3 has 15 amino acids. Germline lookup yields CDR1 MNHEY and CDR2 SMNVEV (reference sequence). V lost 5 bases and J 0 bases, leaving 11 bases between the germline ends. CDR3 sequence: CASSPVRSSNQPQHF. Here the CDR3 DNA reads TGTGCCAGCAGTCCAGTGAGGAGTAGCAATCAGCCCCAGCATTTT.

The V call is TRBV4-1, the J call TRBJ2-1, with 9 bases aligning to TRBD1. The CDR3 is made up of 14 amino acids. Trimming at V came to 8 bases and at J to 3 bases, leaving 5 bases not matched to a gene. Germline V gene sequence: CDR1 MGHRA, CDR2 YSYEKL. CDR3 in amino acids: CASAGQGNYNEQFF. The CDR3 DNA is TGCGCCAGCGCGGGACAGGGAAACTACAATGAGCAGTTCTTC.

The chain uses TRBV29-1 and TRBJ2-7; D uncertain. Per the germline V gene, CDR1 is SQVTM and CDR2 is ANQGSEA. V was clipped by 4 bases and J by 1 base, with 8 bases between them. This CDR3 is built from 12 residues. CDR3 sequence reads: CSVVGLSYEQYF. The CDR3 DNA reads TGCAGCGTTGTGGGCCTTTCCTACGAGCAGTACTTC.

The V call is TRBV4-1, the J call TRBJ2-1; 13 bases are a match to TRBD2. V shed 4 bases, J shed 9 bases, and the junction held 6 bases outside the gene matches. CDR1 and CDR2 from the germline V gene are MGHRA and YSYEKL. The CDR3 extends over 15 amino acids. The CDR3 bases are TGCGCCAGCAGCCCTACTAGCGGGAGGGCCCTTGAGCAGTTCTTC. This codes for CASSPTSGRALEQFF.

This clone was observed a handful of times. The chain recombines TRBV29-1 with TRBJ1-2, with no clear D. Trimming cost V 3 bases and J 5 bases, with 4 bases left between them. Germline assignment: CDR1 SQVTM and CDR2 ANQGSEA. The CDR3 has 10 residues. The CDR3 region is CSVEGYGYTF. The CDR3, as DNA: TGCAGCGTTGAGGGATATGGCTACACCTTC.

The chain links TRBV7-6 to TRBJ1-1; the D is unclear. V lost 6 bases and J lost 2, with 7 bases in between. Germline V CDR1 and CDR2: SGHVS, FNYEAQ. There are 12 residues in the CDR3. The chain's CDR3 is CASRGRNTEAFF. The CDR3 DNA follows: TGTGCCAGCAGAGGGAGAAACACTGAAGCTTTCTTT.

Details on this clone: At one boundary the junction diverges from the germline segment, which might be a read error. The chain recombines TRBV5-8 with TRBJ1-1; perhaps TRBD1 as D (5 bases). There are 11 residues in the CDR3. Germline V gene data show CDR1 as SGHTS and CDR2 as YDEGEE. The CDR3 here is CASSWSSGLTF. DNA of the CDR3: TGTGCCAGCAGCTGGAGTTCGGGGCTCACTTTT.

The chain joins TRBV15 to TRBJ2-1; 8 bases match TRBD2. J gave up 7 bases and V 0 bases, and 17 bases lay outside the gene matches. The CDR3 totals 19 residues. Germline V gene lookup returns CDR1 LNHNV and CDR2 YYDKDF (reference sequence). CDR3 DNA sequence: TGTGCCACCAGCAGAGACCCCGCATGGCATGAGCGGGAGACAAATGAGCAGTTCTTC. This translates into CATSRDPAWHERETNEQFF.

The count of this clone is one. The chain has TRBV5-6 and TRBJ2-7, with D tentatively TRBD1 or TRBD2 (6 bases each). Trimming cost V 0 bases and J 3 bases, with 10 bases left between them. The CDR3 length is 14 residues. CDR1 and CDR2 from the germline V gene are SGHDT and YYEEEE. This chain's CDR3 is CASSLAGAVYEQYF. CDR3 in DNA: TGTGCCAGCAGCTTGGCGGGGGCGGTCTACGAGCAGTACTTC.